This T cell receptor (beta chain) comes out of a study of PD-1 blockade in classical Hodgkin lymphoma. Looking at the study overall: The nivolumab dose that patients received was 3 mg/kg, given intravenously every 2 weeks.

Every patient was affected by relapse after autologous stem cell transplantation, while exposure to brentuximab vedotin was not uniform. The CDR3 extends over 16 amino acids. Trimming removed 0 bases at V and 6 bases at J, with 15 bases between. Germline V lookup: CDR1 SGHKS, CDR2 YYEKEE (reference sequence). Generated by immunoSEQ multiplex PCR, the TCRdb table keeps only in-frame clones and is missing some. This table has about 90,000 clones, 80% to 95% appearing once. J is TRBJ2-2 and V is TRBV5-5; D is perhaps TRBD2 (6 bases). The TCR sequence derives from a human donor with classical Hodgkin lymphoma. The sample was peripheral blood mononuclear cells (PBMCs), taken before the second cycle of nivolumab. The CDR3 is CASSLEAGTVPGELFF. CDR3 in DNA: TGTGCCAGCAGCTTGGAGGCGGGAACAGTCCCCGGGGAGCTGTTTTTT.